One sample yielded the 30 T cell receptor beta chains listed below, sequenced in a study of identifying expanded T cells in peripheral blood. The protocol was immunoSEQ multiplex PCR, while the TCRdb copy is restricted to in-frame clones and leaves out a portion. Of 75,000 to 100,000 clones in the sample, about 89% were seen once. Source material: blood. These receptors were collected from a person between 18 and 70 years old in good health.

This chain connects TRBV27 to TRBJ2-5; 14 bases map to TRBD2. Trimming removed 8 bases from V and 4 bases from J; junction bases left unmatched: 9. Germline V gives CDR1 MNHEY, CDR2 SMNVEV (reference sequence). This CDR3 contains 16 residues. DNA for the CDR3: TGTGCCAGCCACTCCGGGACTAGCGGGAGAGGAGAGACCCAGTACTTC. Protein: CASHSGTSGRGETQYF.

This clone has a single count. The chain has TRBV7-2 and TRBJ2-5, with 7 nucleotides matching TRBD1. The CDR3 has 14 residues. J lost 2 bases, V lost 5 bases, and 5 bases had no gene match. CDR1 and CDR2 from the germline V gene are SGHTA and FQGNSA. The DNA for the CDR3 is TGTGCCAGCAGCCCCCGGACAGGACAAGAGACCCAGTACTTC. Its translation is CASSPRTGQETQYF.

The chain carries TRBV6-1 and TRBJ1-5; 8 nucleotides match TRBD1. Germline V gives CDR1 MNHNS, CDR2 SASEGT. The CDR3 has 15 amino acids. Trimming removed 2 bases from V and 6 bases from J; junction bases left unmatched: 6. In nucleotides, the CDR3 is TGTGCCAGCAGTGAATTTGGACAGGGAGTTCAGCCCCAGCATTTT. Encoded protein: CASSEFGQGVQPQHF.

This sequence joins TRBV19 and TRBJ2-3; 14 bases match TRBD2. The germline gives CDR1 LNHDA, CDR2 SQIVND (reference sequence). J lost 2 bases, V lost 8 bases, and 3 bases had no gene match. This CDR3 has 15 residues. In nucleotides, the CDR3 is TGTGCCAGTCGGACTAGCGGGAGGCTCACAGATACGCAGTATTTT. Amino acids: CASRTSGRLTDTQYF.

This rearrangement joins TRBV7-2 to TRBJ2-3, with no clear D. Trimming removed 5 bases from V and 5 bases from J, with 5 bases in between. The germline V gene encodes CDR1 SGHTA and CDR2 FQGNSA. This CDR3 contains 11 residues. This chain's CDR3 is CASSPLDTQYF. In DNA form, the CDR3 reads TGTGCCAGCAGCCCCTTAGATACGCAGTATTTT. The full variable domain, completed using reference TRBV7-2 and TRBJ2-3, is GAGVSQSPSNKVTEKGKDVELRCDPISGHTALYWYRQSLGQGLEFLIYFQGNSAPDKSGLPSDRFSAERTGGSVSTLTIQRTQQEDSAVYLCASSPLDTQYFGPGTRLTVL.

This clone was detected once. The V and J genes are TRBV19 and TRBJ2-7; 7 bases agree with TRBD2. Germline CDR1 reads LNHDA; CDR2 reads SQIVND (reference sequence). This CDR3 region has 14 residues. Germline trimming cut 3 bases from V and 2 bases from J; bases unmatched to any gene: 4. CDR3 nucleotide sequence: TGTGCCAGTAGTATTGGTCTAGCGGCCTACGAGCAGTACTTC. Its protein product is CASSIGLAAYEQYF.

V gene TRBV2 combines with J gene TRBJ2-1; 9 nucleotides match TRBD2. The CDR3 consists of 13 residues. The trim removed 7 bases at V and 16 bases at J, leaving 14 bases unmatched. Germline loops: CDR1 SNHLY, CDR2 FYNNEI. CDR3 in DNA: TGTGCCAGCACCCCAAGGGGGGGACTAGCCCTATTCTTC. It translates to CASTPRGGLALFF. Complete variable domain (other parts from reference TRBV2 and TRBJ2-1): EPEVTQTPSHQVTQMGQEVILRCVPISNHLYFYWYRQILGQKVEFLVSFYNNEISEKSEIFDDQFSVERPDGSNFTLKIRSTKLEDSAMYFCASTPRGGLALFFGPGTRLTVL.

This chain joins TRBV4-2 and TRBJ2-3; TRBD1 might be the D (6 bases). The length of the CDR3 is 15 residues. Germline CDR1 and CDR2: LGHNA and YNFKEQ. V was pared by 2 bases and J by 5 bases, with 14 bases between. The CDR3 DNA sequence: TGTGCCAGCAGCCAACAATCAGGGGCGGGAGATACGCAGTATTTT. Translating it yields CASSQQSGAGDTQYF.

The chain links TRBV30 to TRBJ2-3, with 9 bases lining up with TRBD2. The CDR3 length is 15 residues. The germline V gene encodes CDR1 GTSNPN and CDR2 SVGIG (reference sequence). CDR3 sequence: CGINWSGGFTDTQYF. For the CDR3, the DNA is TGTGGAATAAACTGGAGCGGGGGGTTCACAGATACGCAGTATTTT.

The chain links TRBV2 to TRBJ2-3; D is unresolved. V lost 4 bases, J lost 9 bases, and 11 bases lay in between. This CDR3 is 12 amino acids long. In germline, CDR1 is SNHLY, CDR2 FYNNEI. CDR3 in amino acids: CASSARTRTQYF. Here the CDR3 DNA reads TGTGCCAGCAGTGCGAGGACGCGAACGCAGTATTTT.

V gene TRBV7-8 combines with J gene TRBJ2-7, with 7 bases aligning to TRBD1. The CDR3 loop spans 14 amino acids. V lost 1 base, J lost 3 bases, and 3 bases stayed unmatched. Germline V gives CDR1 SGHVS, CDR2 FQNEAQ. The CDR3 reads CASSLVGDSYEQYF. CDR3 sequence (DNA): TGTGCCAGCAGCTTAGTTGGGGACAGCTACGAGCAGTACTTC.

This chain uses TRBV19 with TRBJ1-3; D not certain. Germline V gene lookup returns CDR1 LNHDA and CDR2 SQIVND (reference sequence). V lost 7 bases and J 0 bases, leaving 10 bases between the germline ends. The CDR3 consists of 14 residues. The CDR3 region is CASKTTHSGNTIYF. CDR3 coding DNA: TGTGCCAGTAAAACGACGCACTCTGGAAACACCATATATTTT.

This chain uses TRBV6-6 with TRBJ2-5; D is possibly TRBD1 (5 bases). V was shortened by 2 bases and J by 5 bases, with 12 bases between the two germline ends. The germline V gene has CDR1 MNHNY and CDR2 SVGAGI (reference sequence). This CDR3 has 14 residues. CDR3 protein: CASSYALKGETQYF. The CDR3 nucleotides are TGTGCCAGCAGTTACGCCCTTAAGGGGGAGACCCAGTACTTC.

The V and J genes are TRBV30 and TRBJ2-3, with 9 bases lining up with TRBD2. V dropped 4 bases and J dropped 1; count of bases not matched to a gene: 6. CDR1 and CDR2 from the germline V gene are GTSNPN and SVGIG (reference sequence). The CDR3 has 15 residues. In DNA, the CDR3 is TGTGCCTGGAATTTTGTAGCGGGGGGCACAGATACGCAGTATTTT. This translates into CAWNFVAGGTDTQYF.

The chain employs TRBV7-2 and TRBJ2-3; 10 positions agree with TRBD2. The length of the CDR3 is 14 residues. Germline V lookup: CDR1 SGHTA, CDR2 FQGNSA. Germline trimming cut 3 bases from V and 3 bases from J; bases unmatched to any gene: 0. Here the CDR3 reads CASSFSGRTDTQYF. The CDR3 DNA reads TGTGCCAGCAGCTTTAGCGGGAGGACAGATACGCAGTATTTT.

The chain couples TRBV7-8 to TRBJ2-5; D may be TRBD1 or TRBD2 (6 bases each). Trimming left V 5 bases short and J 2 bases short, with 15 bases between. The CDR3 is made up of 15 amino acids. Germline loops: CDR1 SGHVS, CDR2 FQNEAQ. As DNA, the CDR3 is TGTGCCAGCAGCCCACCCCGGGGGCTTCAAGAGACCCAGTACTTC. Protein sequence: CASSPPRGLQETQYF.

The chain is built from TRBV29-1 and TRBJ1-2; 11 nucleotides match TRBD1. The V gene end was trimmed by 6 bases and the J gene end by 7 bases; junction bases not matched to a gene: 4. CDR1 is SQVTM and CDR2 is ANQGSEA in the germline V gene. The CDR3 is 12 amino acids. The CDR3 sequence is CSVDRGLGGYTF. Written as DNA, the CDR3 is TGCAGCGTGGACAGGGGGCTCGGTGGCTACACCTTC. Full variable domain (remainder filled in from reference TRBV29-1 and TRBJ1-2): SAVISQKPSRDICQRGTSLTIQCQVDSQVTMMFWYRQQPGQSLTLIATANQGSEATYESGFVIDKFPISRPNLTFSTLTVSNMSPEDSSIYLCSVDRGLGGYTFGSGTRLTVV.

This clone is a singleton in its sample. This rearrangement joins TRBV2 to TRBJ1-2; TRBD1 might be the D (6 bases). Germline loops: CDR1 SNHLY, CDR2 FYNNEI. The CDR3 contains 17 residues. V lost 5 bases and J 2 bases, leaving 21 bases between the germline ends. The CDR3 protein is CASSTGQRKSRNYGYTF. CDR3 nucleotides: TGTGCCAGCAGTACCGGACAGAGGAAGAGCCGGAACTATGGCTACACCTTC.

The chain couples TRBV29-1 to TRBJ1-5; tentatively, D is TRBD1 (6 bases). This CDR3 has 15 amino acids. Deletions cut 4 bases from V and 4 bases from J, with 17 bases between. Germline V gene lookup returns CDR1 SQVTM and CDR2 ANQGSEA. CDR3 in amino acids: CSVVLFGDTNQPQHF. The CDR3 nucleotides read TGCAGCGTTGTATTGTTTGGGGACACTAATCAGCCCCAGCATTTT.

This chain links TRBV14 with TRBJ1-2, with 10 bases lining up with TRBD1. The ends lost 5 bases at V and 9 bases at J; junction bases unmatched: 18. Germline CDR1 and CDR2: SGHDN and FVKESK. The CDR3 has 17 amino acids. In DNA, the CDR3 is TGTGCCAGCAGCGAAAGGACAGGGGGTACCTCACAAGAGAGCTACACCTTC. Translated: CASSERTGGTSQESYTF.

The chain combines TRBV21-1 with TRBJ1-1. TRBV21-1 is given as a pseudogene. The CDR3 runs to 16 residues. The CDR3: CASSKIRSGLNTEAFF. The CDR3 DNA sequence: TGTGCCAGCAGCAAAATCAGATCCGGATTGAACACTGAAGCTTTCTTT.

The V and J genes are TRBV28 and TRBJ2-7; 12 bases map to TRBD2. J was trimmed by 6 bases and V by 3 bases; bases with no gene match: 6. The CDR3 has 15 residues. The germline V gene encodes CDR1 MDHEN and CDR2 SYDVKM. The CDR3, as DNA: TGTGCCAGCAGTTTCAGGACTAGCGGGGTAAGCGAGCAGTACTTC. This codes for CASSFRTSGVSEQYF.

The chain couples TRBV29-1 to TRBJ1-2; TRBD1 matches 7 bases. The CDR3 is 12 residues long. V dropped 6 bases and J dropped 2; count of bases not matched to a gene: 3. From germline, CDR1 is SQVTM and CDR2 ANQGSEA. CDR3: CSVSGQNYGYTF. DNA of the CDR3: TGCAGCGTCTCGGGACAGAACTATGGCTACACCTTC.

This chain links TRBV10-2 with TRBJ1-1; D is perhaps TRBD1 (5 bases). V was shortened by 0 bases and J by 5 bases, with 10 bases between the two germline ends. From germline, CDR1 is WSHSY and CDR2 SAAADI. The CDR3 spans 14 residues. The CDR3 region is CASSESRARTEAFF. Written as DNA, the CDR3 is TGCGCCAGCAGTGAGTCCAGGGCGCGGACTGAAGCTTTCTTT.

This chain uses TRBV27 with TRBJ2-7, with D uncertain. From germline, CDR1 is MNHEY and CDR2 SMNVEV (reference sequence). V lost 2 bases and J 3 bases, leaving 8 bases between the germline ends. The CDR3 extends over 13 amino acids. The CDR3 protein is CASSLTLYYEQYF. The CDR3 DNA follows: TGTGCCAGCAGTTTAACGCTCTACTACGAGCAGTACTTC.

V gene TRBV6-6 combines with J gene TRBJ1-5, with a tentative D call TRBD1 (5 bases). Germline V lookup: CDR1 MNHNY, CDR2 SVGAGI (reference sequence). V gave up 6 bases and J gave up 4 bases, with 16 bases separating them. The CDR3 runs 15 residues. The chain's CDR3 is CASRPSGPANQPQHF. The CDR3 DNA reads TGTGCCAGCAGACCTTCGGGACCGGCGAATCAGCCCCAGCATTTT.

In DNA form, the CDR3 reads TGTGCCAGCAGCTCCCTAGGGACTAGCGGGGCAGTTGAGCAGTTCTTC. Protein: CASSSLGTSGAVEQFF. The chain has TRBV5-6 and TRBJ2-1, with TRBD2 matching over 13 bases. The CDR3 is 16 amino acids. Germline loops: CDR1 SGHDT, CDR2 YYEEEE. J lost 9 bases, V lost 3 bases, and 9 bases had no gene match.

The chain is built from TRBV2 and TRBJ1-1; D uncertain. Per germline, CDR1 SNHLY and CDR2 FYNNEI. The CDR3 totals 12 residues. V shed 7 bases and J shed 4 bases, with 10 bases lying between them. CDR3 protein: CASTMVATEAFF. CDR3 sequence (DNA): TGTGCCAGCACAATGGTGGCCACTGAAGCTTTCTTT.

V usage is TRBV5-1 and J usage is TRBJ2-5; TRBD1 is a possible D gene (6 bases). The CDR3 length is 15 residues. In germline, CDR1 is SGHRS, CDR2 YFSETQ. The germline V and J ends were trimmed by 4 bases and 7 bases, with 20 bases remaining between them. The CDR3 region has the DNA TGCGCCAGCAGCAAGGACAGCTATCCTGGGGGGACCCAGTACTTC. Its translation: CASSKDSYPGGTQYF. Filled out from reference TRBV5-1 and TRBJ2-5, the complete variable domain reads KAGVTQTPRYLIKTRGQQVTLSCSPISGHRSVSWYQQTPGQGLQFLFEYFSETQRNKGNFPGRFSGRQFSNSRSEMNVSTLELGDSALYLCASSKDSYPGGTQYFGPGTRLLVL.

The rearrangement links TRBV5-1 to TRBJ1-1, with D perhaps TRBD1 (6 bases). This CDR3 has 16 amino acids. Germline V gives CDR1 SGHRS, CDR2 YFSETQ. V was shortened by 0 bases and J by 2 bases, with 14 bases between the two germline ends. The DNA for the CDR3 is TGCGCCAGCAGCTTGGGATTCAGGGGCGATAACACTGAAGCTTTCTTT. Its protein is CASSLGFRGDNTEAFF.